This is a list of T cell receptor beta chains from one sample in a study of Graves' ophthalmopathy and Graves' hyperthyroidism. In TCRdb, the multiplex PCR reads were re-called with MiXCR into one record per CDR3 protein. The profile shows some 250,000 distinct CDR3 sequences, 45% to 55% of them singletons. The material sequenced was peripheral blood. The receptors originated from an adult man with Graves' ophthalmopathy. Both conserved end residues are part of each CDR3. A D gene is named only where the DNA matches it firmly. Clone size, where shown, is once, few, many, or a class for clones that have expanded.

size,D,V,J,CDR3
.,.,TRBV20-1,TRBJ1-6,CSDAAQIWNSPLHF
.,.,TRBV6-1,TRBJ2-5,CASSGLGQFQETQYF
few,.,TRBV20-1,TRBJ2-7,CSARNILGPSYEQYF
.,TRBD1,TRBV7-9,TRBJ2-5,CASSLTPGTGEETQYF
.,.,TRBV7-9,TRBJ1-2,CASSLVRDPYGYTF
.,TRBD2,TRBV5-1,TRBJ2-5,CASSLTAGGGETQYF
.,.,TRBV10-3,TRBJ1-5,CAISEGGTGGKQPQHF
.,TRBD1,TRBV24-1,TRBJ2-5,CATSANRGSQETQYF
.,.,TRBV28,TRBJ2-3,CASSFLSGTDTQYF
.,.,TRBV7-2,TRBJ1-5,CASSLGAGRGNQPQHF
.,.,TRBV10-3,TRBJ1-1,CASSDRIAMNTEAFF
few,.,TRBV10-3,TRBJ2-5,CASSYSMERETQYF
.,.,TRBV20-1,TRBJ1-2,CSARDLGQGTYGYTF
.,TRBD2,TRBV4-1,TRBJ2-7,CASSTGPSGATYEQYF
.,.,TRBV7-3,TRBJ1-2,CASSTGIGLEYGYTF
few,TRBD1,TRBV7-9,TRBJ1-6,CASSSTGPLSSYNSPLHF
.,.,TRBV30,TRBJ2-3,CAWRGLVAASTDTQYF
.,.,TRBV16,TRBJ1-5,CASSPTVGLSNQPQHF
.,.,TRBV5-1,TRBJ1-1,CASSLAGAPSNTEAFF
few,TRBD2,TRBV12-3/TRBV12-4,TRBJ2-7,CASSLFSGGPSSYEQYF
.,.,TRBV11-2,TRBJ2-7,CASSFGGQDEQYF
.,.,TRBV7-9,TRBJ1-1,CASSPGRVERTEAFF
.,.,TRBV7-9,TRBJ2-7,CASNSPRYEQYF
few,.,TRBV18,TRBJ2-3,CASSPYVTSDTQYF
.,.,TRBV20-1,TRBJ1-2,CSAAGTPNYGYTF
few,.,TRBV9,TRBJ1-6,CASSSEPNSPLHF
.,TRBD2,TRBV12-3/TRBV12-4,TRBJ2-5,CASSSGLAGAETQYF
.,.,TRBV10-3,TRBJ1-1,CAISESDTEAFF